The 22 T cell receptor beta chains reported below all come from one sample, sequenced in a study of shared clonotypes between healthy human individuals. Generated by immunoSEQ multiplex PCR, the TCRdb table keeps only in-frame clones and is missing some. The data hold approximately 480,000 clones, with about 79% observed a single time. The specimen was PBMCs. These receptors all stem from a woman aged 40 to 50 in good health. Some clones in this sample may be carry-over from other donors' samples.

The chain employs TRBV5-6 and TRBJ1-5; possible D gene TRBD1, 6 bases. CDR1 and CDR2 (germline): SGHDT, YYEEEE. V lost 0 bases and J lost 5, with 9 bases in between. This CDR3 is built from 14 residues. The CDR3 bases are TGTGCCAGCAGCTTGGGAGGGGGATATCAGCCCCAGCATTTT. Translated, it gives CASSLGGGYQPQHF.

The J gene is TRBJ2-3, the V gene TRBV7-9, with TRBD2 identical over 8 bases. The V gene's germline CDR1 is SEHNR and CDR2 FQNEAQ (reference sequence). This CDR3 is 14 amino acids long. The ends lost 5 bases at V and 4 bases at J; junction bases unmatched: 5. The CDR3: CASSPPGGADTQYF. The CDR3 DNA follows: TGTGCCAGCAGCCCTCCGGGGGGGGCAGATACGCAGTATTTT. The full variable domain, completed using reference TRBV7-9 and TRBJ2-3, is DTGVSQNPRHKITKRGQNVTFRCDPISEHNRLYWYRQTLGQGPEFLTYFQNEAQLEKSRLLSDRFSAERPKGSFSTLEIQRTEQGDSAMYLCASSPPGGADTQYFGPGTRLTVL.

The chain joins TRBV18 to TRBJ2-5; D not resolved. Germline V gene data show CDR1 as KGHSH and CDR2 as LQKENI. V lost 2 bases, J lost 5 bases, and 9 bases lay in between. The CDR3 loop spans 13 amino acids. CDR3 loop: CASSPGQSETQYF. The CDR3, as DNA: TGTGCCAGCTCACCAGGTCAGTCGGAGACCCAGTACTTC.

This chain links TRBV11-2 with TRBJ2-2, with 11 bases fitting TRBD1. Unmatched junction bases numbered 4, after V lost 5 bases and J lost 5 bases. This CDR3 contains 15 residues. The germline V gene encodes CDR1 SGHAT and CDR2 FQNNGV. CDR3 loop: CASSRWDRGTGELFF. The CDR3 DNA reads TGTGCCAGCAGCCGTTGGGACAGGGGGACCGGGGAGCTGTTTTTT.

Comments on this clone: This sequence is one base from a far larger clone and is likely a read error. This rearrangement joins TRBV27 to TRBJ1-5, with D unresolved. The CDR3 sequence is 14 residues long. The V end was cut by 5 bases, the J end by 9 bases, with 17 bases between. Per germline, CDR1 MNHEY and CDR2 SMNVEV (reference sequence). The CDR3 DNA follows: TGTGCCAGCAGTCCACTCGGGCGAGATCGGCCCCAGCATTTT. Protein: CASSPLGRDRPQHF.

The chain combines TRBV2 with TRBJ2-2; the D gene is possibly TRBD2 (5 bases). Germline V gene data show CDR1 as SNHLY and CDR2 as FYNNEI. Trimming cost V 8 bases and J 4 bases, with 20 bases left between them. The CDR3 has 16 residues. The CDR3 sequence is CASVTAEKLGTGELFF. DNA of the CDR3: TGTGCCAGCGTAACAGCGGAAAAACTGGGCACCGGGGAGCTGTTTTTT.

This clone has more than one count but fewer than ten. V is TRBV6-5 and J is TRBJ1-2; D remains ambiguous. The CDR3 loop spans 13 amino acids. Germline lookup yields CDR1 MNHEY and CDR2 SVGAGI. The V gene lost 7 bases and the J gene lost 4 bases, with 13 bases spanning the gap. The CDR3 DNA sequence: TGTGCCAGCAATCCCGGGGATGGCTATGGCTACACCTTC. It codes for CASNPGDGYGYTF.

The CDR3 nucleotides are TGCGCCAGCAGCCCCAGTGAATATACGCAGTATTTT. It encodes CASSPSEYTQYF. The chain combines TRBV5-1 with TRBJ2-3; D is undetermined. CDR1 SGHRS and CDR2 YFSETQ come from the germline V gene. The CDR3 has 12 amino acids. V dropped 4 bases and J dropped 7 bases, with 10 bases sitting between them.

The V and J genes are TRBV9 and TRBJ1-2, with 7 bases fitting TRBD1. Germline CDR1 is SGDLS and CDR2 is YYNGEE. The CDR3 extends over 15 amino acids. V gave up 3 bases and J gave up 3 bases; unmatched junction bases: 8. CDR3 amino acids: CASSAPGQRHYGYTF. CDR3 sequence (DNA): TGTGCCAGCAGCGCACCGGGACAGAGGCACTATGGCTACACCTTC.

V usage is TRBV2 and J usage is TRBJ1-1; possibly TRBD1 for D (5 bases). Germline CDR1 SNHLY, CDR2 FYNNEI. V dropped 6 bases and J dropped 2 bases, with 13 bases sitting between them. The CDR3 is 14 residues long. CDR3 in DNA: TGTGCCAGCAGCCCCTTAAGGGGAAACACTGAAGCTTTCTTT. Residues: CASSPLRGNTEAFF. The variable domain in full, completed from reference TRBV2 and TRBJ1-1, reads EPEVTQTPSHQVTQMGQEVILRCVPISNHLYFYWYRQILGQKVEFLVSFYNNEISEKSEIFDDQFSVERPDGSNFTLKIRSTKLEDSAMYFCASSPLRGNTEAFFGQGTRLTVV.

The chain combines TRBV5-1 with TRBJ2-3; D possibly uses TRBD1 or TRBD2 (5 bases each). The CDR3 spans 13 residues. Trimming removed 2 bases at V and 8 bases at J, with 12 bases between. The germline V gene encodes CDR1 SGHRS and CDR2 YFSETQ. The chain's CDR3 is CASSLGDRGTQYF. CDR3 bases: TGCGCCAGCAGCTTAGGGGACCGGGGTACGCAGTATTTT.

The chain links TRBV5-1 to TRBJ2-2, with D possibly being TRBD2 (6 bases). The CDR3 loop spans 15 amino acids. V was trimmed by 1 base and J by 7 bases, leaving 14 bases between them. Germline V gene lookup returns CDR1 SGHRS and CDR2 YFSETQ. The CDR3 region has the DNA TGCGCCAGCAGCTTGTTGGCCGGGGGAAACGGGGAGCTGTTTTTT. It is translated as CASSLLAGGNGELFF.

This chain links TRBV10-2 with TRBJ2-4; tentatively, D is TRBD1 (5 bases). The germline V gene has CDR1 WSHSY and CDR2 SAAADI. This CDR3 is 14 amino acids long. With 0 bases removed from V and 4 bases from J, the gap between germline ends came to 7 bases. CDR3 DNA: TGCGCCAGCAGTGAGTCGGCAGGGAAAAACATTCAGTACTTC. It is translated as CASSESAGKNIQYF.

As DNA, the CDR3 is TGTGCCAGCTCACCACCGGCGGGAGGATCCTACAATGAGCAGTTCTTC. Encoded protein: CASSPPAGGSYNEQFF. The J gene is TRBJ2-1, the V gene TRBV18, with TRBD2 identical over 8 bases. V gave up 0 bases and J gave up 1 base; unmatched junction bases: 2. In germline, CDR1 is KGHSH, CDR2 LQKENI. This CDR3 contains 16 residues. The full variable domain, with the rest looked up from reference TRBV18 and TRBJ2-1, is NAGVMQNPRHLVRRRGQEARLRCSPMKGHSHVYWYRQLPEEGLKFMVYLQKENIIDESGMPKERFSAEFPKEGPSILRIQQVVRGDSAAYFCASSPPAGGSYNEQFFGPGTRLTVL.

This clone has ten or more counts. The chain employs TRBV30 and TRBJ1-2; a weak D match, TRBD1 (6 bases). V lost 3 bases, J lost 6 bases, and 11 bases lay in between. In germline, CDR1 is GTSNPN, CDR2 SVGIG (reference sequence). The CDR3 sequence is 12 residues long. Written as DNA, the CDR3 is TGTGCCTGGAGGGGGGCAGGGGATGGCTACACCTTC. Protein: CAWRGAGDGYTF.

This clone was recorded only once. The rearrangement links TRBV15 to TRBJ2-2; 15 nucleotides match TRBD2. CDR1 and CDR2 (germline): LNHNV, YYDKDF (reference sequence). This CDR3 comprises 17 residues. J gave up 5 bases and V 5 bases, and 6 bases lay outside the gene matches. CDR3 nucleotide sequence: TGTGCCACCAGCTCGGGACTAGCGGGAGGCGGTACCGGGGAGCTGTTTTTT. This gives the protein CATSSGLAGGGTGELFF.

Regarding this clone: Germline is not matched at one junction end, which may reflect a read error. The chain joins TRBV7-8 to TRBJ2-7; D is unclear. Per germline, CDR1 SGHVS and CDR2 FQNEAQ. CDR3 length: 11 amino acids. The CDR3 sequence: CASSLEAGSPF. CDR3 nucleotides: TGTGCCAGCAGCTTAGAGGCCGGGTCCCCTTTC.

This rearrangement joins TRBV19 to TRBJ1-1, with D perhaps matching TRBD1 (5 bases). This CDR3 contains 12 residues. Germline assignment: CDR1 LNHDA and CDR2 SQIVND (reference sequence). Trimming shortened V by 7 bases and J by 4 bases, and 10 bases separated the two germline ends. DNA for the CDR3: TGTGCCAGTATACTGGGACCCACTGAAGCTTTCTTT. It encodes CASILGPTEAFF. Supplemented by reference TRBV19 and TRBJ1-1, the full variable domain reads DGGITQSPKYLFRKEGQNVTLSCEQNLNHDAMYWYRQDPGQGLRLIYYSQIVNDFQKGDIAEGYSVSREKKESFPLTVTSAQKNPTAFYLCASILGPTEAFFGQGTRLTVV.

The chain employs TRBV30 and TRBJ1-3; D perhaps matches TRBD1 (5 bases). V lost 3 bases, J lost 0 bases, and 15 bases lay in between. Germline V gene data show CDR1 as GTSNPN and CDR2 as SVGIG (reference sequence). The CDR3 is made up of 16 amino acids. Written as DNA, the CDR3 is TGTGCCTGGAGCCCCGGGGGGAGAGGCTCTGGAAACACCATATATTTT. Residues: CAWSPGGRGSGNTIYF.

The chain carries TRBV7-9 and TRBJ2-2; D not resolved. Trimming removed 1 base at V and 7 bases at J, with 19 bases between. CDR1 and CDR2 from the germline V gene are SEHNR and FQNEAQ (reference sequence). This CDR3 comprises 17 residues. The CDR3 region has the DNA TGTGCCAGCAGCTTAGTTGGGATTTCCGTTGACTTCGGGGAGCTGTTTTTT. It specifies CASSLVGISVDFGELFF.

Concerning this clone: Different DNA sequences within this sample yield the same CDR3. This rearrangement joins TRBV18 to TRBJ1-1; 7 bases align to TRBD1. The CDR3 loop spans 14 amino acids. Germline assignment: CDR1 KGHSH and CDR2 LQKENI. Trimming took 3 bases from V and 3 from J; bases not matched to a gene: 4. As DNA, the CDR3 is TGTGCCAGCTCACCTCCAGGGGGGTACACTGAAGCTTTCTTT. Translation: CASSPPGGYTEAFF.

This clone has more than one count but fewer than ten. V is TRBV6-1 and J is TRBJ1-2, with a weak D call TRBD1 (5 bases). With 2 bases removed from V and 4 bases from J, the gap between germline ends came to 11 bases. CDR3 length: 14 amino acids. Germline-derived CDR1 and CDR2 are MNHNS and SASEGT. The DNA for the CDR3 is TGTGCCAGCAGTGAACGGGCAGGGACCTATGGCTACACCTTC. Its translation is CASSERAGTYGYTF.